Presented here are 30 T cell receptor beta chains from one specimen sequenced in a study of T-cell memory formation after mild COVID-19. TCRdb re-derived calls from the 5' RACE reads in MiXCR, one entry per CDR3 protein. Of almost 250,000 distinct CDR3 sequences listed, less than 20% are singletons. Source material: PBMCs or a T cell subset sorted from them (not recorded which). All receptors derive from an adult woman who had mild COVID-19 (a few samples of this study predate the infection). Cell type and time point are not known.

The rearrangement uses TRBV6-5 and TRBJ1-5; the match to TRBD1 covers 10 bases. The trim removed 5 bases at V and 7 bases at J, leaving 5 bases unmatched. Per germline, CDR1 MNHEY and CDR2 SVGAGI. CDR3 length: 14 amino acids. In nucleotides, the CDR3 is TGTGCCAGCAGTACGACAGGGGGCGGACAGCCCCAGCATTTT. Amino acid sequence: CASSTTGGGQPQHF.

The gene calls are TRBV6-4 and TRBJ2-3; D is tentatively TRBD1 or TRBD2 (5 bases each). The CDR3 has 15 amino acids. CDR1 and CDR2 from the germline V gene are MRHNA and SNTAGT. Between the trimmed V and J ends, which lost 3 bases and 4 bases, there was a span of 14 bases. In DNA form, the CDR3 reads TGTGCCAGCAGTGAAGGGCAGGGAGTTTCAGATACGCAGTATTTT. As protein: CASSEGQGVSDTQYF.

J is TRBJ2-7 and V is TRBV29-1; D not certain. The CDR3 totals 12 residues. V was pared by 5 bases and J by 2 bases, with 10 bases between. Germline V gives CDR1 SQVTM, CDR2 ANQGSEA. CDR3 amino acids: CSVSGPPYEQYF. CDR3 nucleotide sequence: TGCAGCGTTTCAGGTCCCCCCTACGAGCAGTACTTC.

This chain joins TRBV19 and TRBJ2-7; D ambiguous. V lost 4 bases, J lost 2 bases, and 9 bases lay in between. Germline V gene lookup returns CDR1 LNHDA and CDR2 SQIVND (reference sequence). There are 13 residues in the CDR3. CDR3 amino acids: CASSTAPTYEQYF. The CDR3, as DNA: TGTGCCAGTAGTACCGCACCTACCTACGAGCAGTACTTC.

This sequence joins TRBV6-1 and TRBJ2-1; the match to TRBD2 covers 11 bases. V lost 5 bases, J lost 6 bases, and 9 bases stayed unmatched. CDR3 length: 16 amino acids. Per the germline V gene, CDR1 is MNHNS and CDR2 is SASEGT. The CDR3 nucleotides read TGTGCCAGCAGTACCCGTAGCGGGGGGGCCATCAATGAGCAGTTCTTC. Translated: CASSTRSGGAINEQFF.

This clonotype was detected many times. The chain employs TRBV6-6 and TRBJ1-1, with a possible D match to TRBD1 (6 bases). CDR1 and CDR2 from the germline V gene are MNHNY and SVGAGI (reference sequence). The CDR3 is made up of 14 amino acids. Trimming left V 4 bases short and J 6 bases short, with 15 bases between. The CDR3 DNA reads as TGTGCCAGCAGTTTGACAGGCGGCAACGCTGAAGCTTTCTTT. It codes for CASSLTGGNAEAFF.

This clonotype occurred a few times. The chain uses TRBV5-1 and TRBJ2-7, with TRBD2 matching 15 bases. V shed 0 bases, J shed 6 bases, and the junction held 7 bases outside the gene matches. The V gene's germline CDR1 is SGHRS and CDR2 YFSETQ. The CDR3 length is 17 residues. The CDR3 DNA reads as TGCGCCAGCAGCTTGGGAGGACTAGCGGGAGGGCCCGGCGAGCAGTACTTC. Amino acids: CASSLGGLAGGPGEQYF.

This clonotype showed up just a few times. This rearrangement joins TRBV5-4 to TRBJ2-2; the D gene is possibly TRBD1 (5 bases). Germline-derived CDR1 and CDR2 are SGHNT and YYREEE (reference sequence). V lost 10 bases and J 5 bases, leaving 15 bases between the germline ends. The CDR3 length is 13 residues. For the CDR3, the DNA is TGTGCCTTGCAAGGGGCGAGGACCGGGGAGCTGTTTTTT. Translated: CALQGARTGELFF.

This clonotype has a handful of counts. The rearrangement uses TRBV10-3 and TRBJ1-6; 7 positions agree with TRBD1. V dropped 4 bases and J dropped 5; count of bases not matched to a gene: 2. Germline V CDR1 and CDR2: ENHRY, SYGVKD. The CDR3 is made up of 14 amino acids. For the CDR3, the DNA is TGTGCCATCAGTGGACAGGGAAATAATTCACCCCTCCACTTT. Protein: CAISGQGNNSPLHF.

The sample holds many counts of this clonotype. This rearrangement joins TRBV27 to TRBJ1-5, with 8 positions matching TRBD1. Germline loops: CDR1 MNHEY, CDR2 SMNVEV (reference sequence). J gave up 8 bases and V 4 bases, and 10 bases lay outside the gene matches. The CDR3 loop spans 15 amino acids. The CDR3 region has the DNA TGTGCCAGCAGTTCGGCCCAACCGACAGGGGAGCCCCAGCATTTT. Translated, it gives CASSSAQPTGEPQHF.

The V call is TRBV19, the J call TRBJ1-5, with D possibly matching TRBD1 (6 bases). V was shortened by 6 bases and J by 0 bases, with 12 bases between the two germline ends. CDR3 length equals 15 residues. The germline V gene encodes CDR1 LNHDA and CDR2 SQIVND (reference sequence). CDR3 in DNA: TGTGCCAGTAGACTCACAGGGCCTAGCAATCAGCCCCAGCATTTT. Amino acids: CASRLTGPSNQPQHF.

The chain joins TRBV7-2 to TRBJ2-7; 10 positions agree with TRBD2. This CDR3 comprises 13 residues. CDR1 SGHTA and CDR2 FQGNSA come from the germline V gene. V was clipped by 5 bases and J by 7 bases; unmatched bases: 5. The CDR3 DNA reads TGTGCCAGCAGCCTGGGACTAGCGCGGGAGCAGTACTTC. Encoded protein: CASSLGLAREQYF.

There are a few counts of this clonotype. The chain links TRBV7-9 to TRBJ2-5; the D is unclear. CDR1 and CDR2 (germline): SEHNR, FQNEAQ (reference sequence). CDR3 length: 11 residues. The V gene lost 6 bases and the J gene lost 5 bases, with 7 bases spanning the gap. The CDR3 nucleotides read TGTGCCAGCAGGAAACATGAGACCCAGTACTTC. Its protein product is CASRKHETQYF.

This clonotype was counted only a few times. The rearrangement joins TRBV27 to TRBJ1-6; a weak D match, TRBD1 (5 bases). The CDR3 consists of 16 residues. V lost 9 bases and J 7 bases, leaving 22 bases between the germline ends. CDR1 and CDR2 from the germline V gene are MNHEY and SMNVEV (reference sequence). The CDR3 region is CASHIGHINGNSPLHF. In nucleotides, the CDR3 is TGTGCCAGTCACATCGGACATATCAATGGGAATTCACCCCTCCACTTT.

This rearrangement joins TRBV12-3 or TRBV12-4 to TRBJ1-1; D is unresolved. V was pared by 0 bases and J by 5 bases, with 7 bases between. The CDR3 is 13 amino acids. CDR3 coding DNA: TGTGCCAGCAGTTTAGCGGTGGAGACTGAAGCTTTCTTT. Its protein is CASSLAVETEAFF.

The table lists this clonotype with a few counts. The V gene is TRBV27, the J gene TRBJ2-3; tentative D call: TRBD2 (5 bases). This CDR3 is 15 amino acids long. The germline CDR1 and CDR2 sequences are MNHEY and SMNVEV (reference sequence). V lost 7 bases, J lost 0 bases, and 14 bases lay in between. DNA for the CDR3: TGTGCCAGCAACAACCCAGCGGATAGCACAGATACGCAGTATTTT. As protein: CASNNPADSTDTQYF.

This chain uses TRBV5-6 with TRBJ2-1; TRBD1 is a possible D gene (5 bases). Trimming left V 6 bases short and J 1 base short, with 14 bases between. There are 15 residues in the CDR3. Germline loops: CDR1 SGHDT, CDR2 YYEEEE. The CDR3 here is CASTLGTGSYNEQFF. Written as DNA, the CDR3 is TGTGCCAGCACCCTGGGCACAGGTTCCTACAATGAGCAGTTCTTC.

The CDR3 DNA sequence: TGTGCCAGCAGCACCGCAACCCAGGGGGCCTACGAGCAGTACTTC. Protein: CASSTATQGAYEQYF. The V call is TRBV27, the J call TRBJ2-7, with 7 bases that match TRBD1. CDR1 and CDR2 from the germline V gene are MNHEY and SMNVEV (reference sequence). V lost 6 bases, J lost 2 bases, and 10 bases stayed unmatched. This CDR3 has 15 amino acids.

The table lists this clonotype with a few counts. This chain joins TRBV24-1 and TRBJ2-1, with TRBD2 matching 12 bases. Germline V gives CDR1 KGHDR, CDR2 SFDVKD. This CDR3 is built from 16 residues. V dropped 1 base and J dropped 6; count of bases not matched to a gene: 3. CDR3 protein: CATSDFRLAGANEQFF. The CDR3, as DNA: TGTGCCACCAGTGATTTCAGACTAGCGGGAGCCAATGAGCAGTTCTTC.

Ten or more counts support this clonotype. The chain has TRBV6-2 or TRBV6-3 and TRBJ2-5; D unclear. Germline V CDR1 and CDR2: MNHEY, SVGEGT. CDR3 length equals 13 residues. V was pared by 0 bases and J by 5 bases, with 7 bases between. CDR3 nucleotide sequence: TGTGCCAGCAGTTACTCGAATCGTGAGACCCAGTACTTC. This codes for CASSYSNRETQYF.

This clonotype was seen a handful of times. The gene calls are TRBV4-1 and TRBJ2-2; D is ambiguous. V was pared by 4 bases and J by 0 bases, with 9 bases between. The V gene's germline CDR1 is MGHRA and CDR2 YSYEKL. The CDR3 is 15 amino acids. The CDR3 region is CASSPMSANTGELFF. For the CDR3, the DNA is TGCGCCAGCAGCCCGATGAGTGCGAACACCGGGGAGCTGTTTTTT.

This clonotype has just a few counts. CDR3: CAIQGKRERTDTQYF. The CDR3 DNA follows: TGTGCCATCCAAGGCAAGCGGGAGCGCACAGATACGCAGTATTTT. The chain employs TRBV10-3 and TRBJ2-3; TRBD2 agrees at 8 bases. The length of the CDR3 is 15 residues. V lost 8 bases and J lost 1; bases outside the gene matches: 8. Germline lookup yields CDR1 ENHRY and CDR2 SYGVKD.

Note on this clonotype: One end of the junction is discordant with germline, which a read error may explain. The CDR3 nucleotides are TGTGCCAGCAGTTACACCGGGGAGAGGACTGAAGTTTTCTTT. Residues: CASSYTGERTEVFF. V gene TRBV6-5 combines with J gene TRBJ1-1; no clear D gene. CDR1 is MNHEY and CDR2 is SVGAGI in the germline V gene. The CDR3 has 14 residues.

This clonotype was recorded only once. The chain has TRBV5-4 and TRBJ2-2; tentatively, D is TRBD1 (6 bases). The V gene lost 0 bases and the J gene lost 4 bases, with 10 bases spanning the gap. Germline CDR1 SGHNT, CDR2 YYREEE (reference sequence). The CDR3 has 15 residues. The CDR3 sequence is CASSLDRAVTGELFF. DNA for the CDR3: TGTGCCAGCAGCTTGGACAGGGCGGTCACCGGGGAGCTGTTTTTT.

This clonotype was counted only a few times. V is TRBV6-4 and J is TRBJ2-3, with 10 bases fitting TRBD1. This CDR3 is built from 15 residues. After removal of 6 bases from V and 0 bases from J, the junction contained 3 bases not matched to a gene. Looked up from germline, CDR1 is MRHNA and CDR2 is SNTAGT. This chain's CDR3 is CASSMDRGSTDTQYF. The CDR3, as DNA: TGTGCCAGCAGCATGGACAGGGGGAGCACAGATACGCAGTATTTT.

This clonotype showed up just a few times. The V call is TRBV18, the J call TRBJ2-6; maybe TRBD1 (6 bases). CDR3 length: 17 amino acids. Trimming removed 3 bases from V and 0 bases from J, with 12 bases in between. Germline assignment: CDR1 KGHSH and CDR2 LQKENI. The CDR3 nucleotides read TGTGCCAGCTCACCGGGACAAATGAGCTCTGGGGCCAACGTCCTGACTTTC. This encodes CASSPGQMSSGANVLTF.

The chain employs TRBV5-1 and TRBJ1-3; tentatively, D is TRBD1 (5 bases). This CDR3 has 17 amino acids. Germline CDR1 and CDR2: SGHRS and YFSETQ. The ends were cut back, 0 bases at V and 0 bases at J, with 13 bases in the middle. CDR3 DNA: TGCGCCAGCAGCTTGGCGGGACCGCGTTTCTCTGGAAACACCATATATTTT. As protein: CASSLAGPRFSGNTIYF.

This clonotype was recorded many times. The V and J genes are TRBV11-2 and TRBJ1-2; 7 nucleotides line up with TRBD1. Germline V CDR1 and CDR2: SGHAT, FQNNGV. V shed 2 bases, J shed 1 base, and the junction held 7 bases outside the gene matches. CDR3 length: 16 amino acids. The CDR3 DNA sequence: TGTGCCAGCAGCTTATCAGGGGACAGAAGTAACTATGGCTACACCTTC. This gives the protein CASSLSGDRSNYGYTF.

The sample holds a few counts of this clonotype. The chain uses TRBV12-3 or TRBV12-4 and TRBJ2-7, with 8 bases matching TRBD2. V dropped 3 bases and J dropped 2; count of bases not matched to a gene: 6. The CDR3 length is 15 residues. The CDR3 sequence is CASSFQAGGTYEQYF. CDR3 nucleotide sequence: TGTGCCAGCAGTTTTCAGGCGGGGGGAACCTACGAGCAGTACTTC.

J is TRBJ1-6 and V is TRBV20-1, with a tentative D call TRBD1 (5 bases). Germline assignment: CDR1 DFQATT and CDR2 SNEGSKA (reference sequence). The CDR3 totals 15 residues. V lost 5 bases and J 5 bases, leaving 16 bases between the germline ends. CDR3 sequence: CSAFNPGRNNSPLHF. DNA for the CDR3: TGCAGTGCTTTCAACCCAGGGAGGAATAATTCACCCCTCCACTTT.